The present entry profiles one TCR beta chain with its context. Its matching antigen is unknown. Trimming shortened V by 7 bases and J by 0 bases, and 16 bases separated the two germline ends. CDR1 and CDR2 (germline): LNHDA, SQIVND (reference sequence). There are 16 residues in the CDR3. Sequenced by immunoSEQ multiplex PCR; TCRdb stores in-frame clones only, minus some. Among 250,000 to 350,000 clones listed, around 87% were seen once. The record originates from a study of cytomegalovirus exposure and HLA in healthy donors. Overall study results and limits: The classifier reportedly diagnosed cytomegalovirus status with high specificity and sensitivity. TCR beta chains numbering some 160 were designated cytomegalovirus-associated.

This TCR was recovered from a young woman in good health and CMV-seropositive. The chain links TRBV19 to TRBJ2-4; no firm D call. Sequencing used PBMCs. The CDR3 is CASNLGYFLAKNIQYF. CDR3 sequence (DNA): TGTGCCAGTAACCTAGGGTACTTCCTAGCCAAAAACATTCAGTACTTC.